This is a list of T cell receptor beta chains from one sample in a study of T cells expressing NK-cell markers. Reanalyzing the 5' RACE reads, TCRdb keeps one entry per CDR3 protein, without DNA. Its listing shows 250,000 to 300,000 distinct CDR3 sequences. Sequencing used blood T cells: a sorted CD56 or NKG2C T cell subset, CD4+ or CD8+ T cells, or bulk PBMC T cells (not recorded which). These receptor sequences come from a man between 18 and 35 years old in good health. The CDR3 runs from the conserved cysteine through the conserved F or W.

V gene: TRBV6-5; J gene: TRBJ1-1; CDR3 length: 13; CDR3 protein: CASSYSTGTPAFF
V gene: TRBV7-8; J gene: TRBJ2-3; CDR3 length: 17; CDR3 protein: CASSLGTSGRRTDTQYF
V gene: TRBV12-5; J gene: TRBJ2-1; CDR3 length: 15; CDR3 protein: CASGSRLAGMNEQFF
V gene: TRBV20-1; J gene: TRBJ2-1; CDR3 length: 14; CDR3 protein: CSARDGISYNEQFF
V gene: TRBV20-1; J gene: TRBJ1-5; CDR3 length: 13; CDR3 protein: CSAADRSNQPQHF
V gene: TRBV12-3/TRBV12-4; J gene: TRBJ2-3; CDR3 length: 11; CDR3 protein: CASSWGDTQYF
V gene: TRBV10-3; J gene: TRBJ2-5; CDR3 length: 13; CDR3 protein: CAIRSGGEETQYF
V gene: TRBV12-3/TRBV12-4; J gene: TRBJ2-1; CDR3 length: 14; CDR3 protein: CASSLIAGENEQFF
V gene: TRBV12-3/TRBV12-4; J gene: TRBJ2-1; CDR3 length: 17; CDR3 protein: CASSFILYRDSYNEQFF
V gene: TRBV6-2/TRBV6-3; J gene: TRBJ2-4; CDR3 length: 12; CDR3 protein: CASRPTGNIQYF
V gene: TRBV28; J gene: TRBJ2-1; CDR3 length: 11; CDR3 protein: CASSLYNEQFF
V gene: TRBV6-5; J gene: TRBJ2-3; CDR3 length: 16; CDR3 protein: CASSYLSGRDTDTQYF
V gene: TRBV12-3/TRBV12-4; J gene: TRBJ2-1; CDR3 length: 14; CDR3 protein: CASSVGLAGNEQFF
V gene: TRBV7-2; J gene: TRBJ2-7; CDR3 length: 15; CDR3 protein: CASSLGRQSTYEQYF
V gene: TRBV27; J gene: TRBJ2-2; CDR3 length: 14; CDR3 protein: CASRGQGGTGELFF
V gene: TRBV20-1; J gene: TRBJ2-1; CDR3 length: 17; CDR3 protein: CSASYLREGSSYNEQFF
V gene: TRBV28; J gene: TRBJ1-6; CDR3 length: 15; CDR3 protein: CASTKAQGGGSPLHF
V gene: TRBV12-3/TRBV12-4; J gene: TRBJ1-2; CDR3 length: 14; CDR3 protein: CASTTLGQGMGYTF
V gene: TRBV20-1; J gene: TRBJ2-5; CDR3 length: 14; CDR3 protein: CSAGGTGSQETQYF
V gene: TRBV18; J gene: TRBJ1-4; CDR3 length: 14; CDR3 protein: CASRTGQANEKLFF
V gene: TRBV12-3/TRBV12-4; J gene: TRBJ2-2; CDR3 length: 15; CDR3 protein: CASRMNAPNTGELFF
V gene: TRBV4-3; J gene: TRBJ2-3; CDR3 length: 18; CDR3 protein: CASSPGLAGGAATDTQYF
V gene: TRBV28; J gene: TRBJ1-5; CDR3 length: 19; CDR3 protein: CASSLLLVGGPRGNQPQHF
V gene: TRBV24-1; J gene: TRBJ2-7; CDR3 length: 14; CDR3 protein: CATSRGRSSYEQYF
V gene: TRBV10-3; J gene: TRBJ2-7; CDR3 length: 15; CDR3 protein: CAISEIGGSGYEQYF
V gene: TRBV28; J gene: TRBJ2-3; CDR3 length: 17; CDR3 protein: CASSLERTLRGTDTQYF
V gene: TRBV7-2; J gene: TRBJ2-1; CDR3 length: 16; CDR3 protein: CASSSRGLAGAYEQFF